These 3 T cell receptor beta chains originate from one sample sequenced in a study of long-term antiretroviral therapy in people with HIV. The libraries were made with immunoSEQ v3.0 at survey level. The repertoire was sequenced with immunoSEQ multiplex PCR; TCRdb's copy has only in-frame clones and lacks some. The sample holds tens of thousands of clones, roughly 88% seen once. The sequencing here drew on unsorted PBMCs, taken 3 years after starting antiretroviral therapy. These receptors came from a man aged 50 to 60 with HIV.

The J gene is TRBJ1-2, the V gene TRBV13; 12 nucleotides line up with TRBD1. The CDR3 runs to 16 residues. From germline, CDR1 is PRHDT and CDR2 FYEKMQ (reference sequence). V lost 3 bases to trimming and J lost 5 bases; unmatched junction nucleotides: 7. The CDR3 loop reads CASSLSAGQGAYGYTF. For the CDR3, the DNA is TGTGCCAGCAGCTTGAGCGCGGGACAGGGGGCTTATGGCTACACCTTC.

V and J are TRBV10-3 and TRBJ2-1; D not resolved. Germline CDR1 ENHRY, CDR2 SYGVKD. V was trimmed by 6 bases and J by 9 bases, leaving 18 bases between them. The length of the CDR3 is 14 residues. Here the CDR3 DNA reads TGTGCCATCAGGTTTAGCAACGCCATGGGTGAGCAGTTCTTC. Its translation: CAIRFSNAMGEQFF.

The genes are TRBV7-9 and TRBJ1-2; the match to TRBD1 covers 8 bases. The CDR3 length is 15 residues. Per the germline V gene, CDR1 is SEHNR and CDR2 is FQNEAQ (reference sequence). V was pared by 3 bases and J by 2 bases, with 5 bases of the junction left unmatched. The CDR3 here is CASSFRTGNNYGYTF. The CDR3 nucleotides are TGTGCCAGCAGCTTTCGGACAGGGAACAACTATGGCTACACCTTC.